One and the same sample provided the 15 T cell receptor beta chains below, sequenced in a study of molecular identifiers for immune sequencing clone quantification. Each CDR3 protein gets one entry after TCRdb re-called the PCR reads with MiXCR. The data hold approximately 100,000 distinct CDR3 sequences, with 36% observed a single time. The sample comprised naive CD8+ T cells from blood, with Jurkat cell RNA spiked in. Subset defined: FACS-sorted CD8+CD4-CCR7+CD45RA+ naive T cells. The receptors stem from a human donor in good health. Some libraries in this study had Jurkat cell RNA spiked in.

This chain links TRBV5-6 with TRBJ2-3; D is unresolved. This CDR3 spans 14 amino acids. V was trimmed by 0 bases and J by 5 bases, leaving 10 bases between them. Germline V lookup: CDR1 SGHDT, CDR2 YYEEEE. The CDR3: CASSLVVYLDTQYF. The CDR3 nucleotides are TGTGCCAGCAGCTTGGTAGTATATTTAGATACGCAGTATTTT.

The V call is TRBV4-3, the J call TRBJ1-4; D perhaps matches TRBD1 (5 bases). CDR1 and CDR2 (germline): LGHNA, YSLEER. The CDR3 is 15 residues long. V was shortened by 1 base and J by 8 bases, with 14 bases between the two germline ends. The CDR3 loop reads CASSQAVIGGEKLFF. CDR3 bases: TGCGCCAGCAGCCAAGCTGTGATTGGGGGAGAAAAACTGTTTTTT.

Concerning this clonotype: It may be a read error: a sequence one base away is much more abundant. The chain recombines TRBV7-8 with TRBJ1-5; 7 bases agree with TRBD1. In germline, CDR1 is SGHVS, CDR2 FQNEAQ. This CDR3 contains 15 residues. This chain's CDR3 is CAGSLAGTEYQPQHF. The CDR3 bases are TGTGCCGGCAGCTTAGCCGGGACAGAGTATCAGCCCCAGCATTTT.

The V gene is TRBV9, the J gene TRBJ1-5; D gene unclear. This CDR3 is 15 amino acids long. The germline V gene has CDR1 SGDLS and CDR2 YYNGEE. The V end was cut by 3 bases, the J end by 1 base, with 11 bases between. The chain's CDR3 is CASSADGVSNQPQHF. The CDR3 coding sequence is TGTGCCAGCAGCGCCGATGGGGTCAGCAATCAGCCCCAGCATTTT.

Remarks on this clonotype: A junction boundary mismatches the germline segment, possibly from a read error. The rearrangement uses TRBV27 and TRBJ2-2; TRBD1 is a possible D gene (6 bases). The germline V gene encodes CDR1 MNHEY and CDR2 SMNVEV (reference sequence). The CDR3 length is 12 residues. CDR3 nucleotide sequence: TGTGCCAGCAGAAGGGACACCGGGGAGCTGTCTTTT. It translates to CASRRDTGELSF.

This clonotype has ten or more counts. The rearrangement uses TRBV12-3 or TRBV12-4 and TRBJ1-5, with D possibly being TRBD1 (6 bases). Trimming took 5 bases from V and 9 from J, leaving 17 bases between them. The CDR3 consists of 14 residues. The CDR3, as DNA: TGTGCCAGCAGTCCCCTCGGGGGCGTAGGGCCCCAGCATTTT. Translation: CASSPLGGVGPQHF.

This clonotype showed up just a few times. The chain is built from TRBV19 and TRBJ2-6, with D unresolved. The CDR3 contains 14 residues. V lost 7 bases and J lost 3, with 10 bases in between. CDR1 LNHDA and CDR2 SQIVND come from the germline V gene (reference sequence). The CDR3 reads CASNSLRGANVLTF. CDR3 nucleotides: TGTGCCAGTAATTCGCTCCGTGGGGCCAACGTCCTGACTTTC. The full variable domain, rest sourced from reference TRBV19 and TRBJ2-6, is DGGITQSPKYLFRKEGQNVTLSCEQNLNHDAMYWYRQDPGQGLRLIYYSQIVNDFQKGDIAEGYSVSREKKESFPLTVTSAQKNPTAFYLCASNSLRGANVLTFGAGSRLTVL.

Concerning this clonotype itself: This may be a read error: a much more frequent sequence differs by one nucleotide. Because it lacks the conserved phenylalanine or tryptophan at the end, this CDR3 is likely a read error. Written as DNA, the CDR3 is TGCGCCAGCAAATCAAGACCTAACACTGAAGCTTTCTAT. Encoded protein: CASKSRPNTEAFY. This chain links TRBV5-1 with TRBJ1-1; no firm D call. V lost 6 bases and J lost 2, with 11 bases in between. CDR1 is SGHRS, CDR2 YFSETQ, per germline. The CDR3 is made up of 13 amino acids.

The V call is TRBV27, the J call TRBJ2-5; D unresolved. Trimming removed 5 bases from V and 7 bases from J, with 14 bases in between. The V gene's germline CDR1 is MNHEY and CDR2 SMNVEV (reference sequence). The length of the CDR3 is 13 residues. CDR3 sequence (DNA): TGTGCCAGCAGTGCTTACCTCCATGTGACCCAGTACTTC. It translates to CASSAYLHVTQYF.

The chain combines TRBV9 with TRBJ2-5, with D uncertain. Germline assignment: CDR1 SGDLS and CDR2 YYNGEE. V dropped 2 bases and J dropped 1 base, with 9 bases sitting between them. The CDR3 has 14 residues. The CDR3 region is CASSVGDFQETQYF. For the CDR3, the DNA is TGTGCCAGCAGCGTGGGCGATTTCCAAGAGACCCAGTACTTC.

The chain has TRBV4-2 and TRBJ1-6, with unresolved D. The CDR3 contains 15 residues. Germline CDR1 reads LGHNA; CDR2 reads YNFKEQ. Trimming took 3 bases from V and 14 from J, leaving 20 bases between them. In DNA form, the CDR3 reads TGTGCCAGCAGCCAGGTCCAGGCGGCAGACTTGTCCCTCCACTTT. Translating gives CASSQVQAADLSLHF.

In this sample, this clonotype turned up many times. V and J are TRBV6-2 or TRBV6-3 and TRBJ1-5; 7 bases are a match to TRBD1. The CDR3 runs 13 residues. Germline V gene lookup returns CDR1 MNHEY and CDR2 SVGEGT. V gave up 6 bases and J gave up 7 bases; unmatched junction bases: 6. This CDR3 reads CASRDRAEQPQHF. CDR3 nucleotide sequence: TGTGCCAGCAGAGACAGGGCGGAACAGCCCCAGCATTTT.

The V call is TRBV6-2 or TRBV6-3, the J call TRBJ1-1; D is unclear. V shed 6 bases and J shed 0 bases, with 5 bases lying between them. The CDR3 length is 12 residues. Germline CDR1 reads MNHEY; CDR2 reads SVGEGT. This CDR3 reads CASSLMNTEAFF. The CDR3 region has the DNA TGTGCCAGCAGCCTAATGAACACTGAAGCTTTCTTT.

The V gene is TRBV11-2, the J gene TRBJ2-7; 10 nucleotides line up with TRBD1. With V trimmed by 4 bases and J by 11 bases, 2 bases remained unmatched. The CDR3 spans 11 residues. CDR1 is SGHAT and CDR2 is FQNNGV in the germline V gene. The CDR3 sequence: CASSSGQGKYF. The CDR3 DNA reads as TGTGCCAGCAGCTCGGGACAGGGGAAGTACTTC. The variable domain in full, with the rest retrieved from reference TRBV11-2 and TRBJ2-7, is EAGVAQSPRYKIIEKRQSVAFWCNPISGHATLYWYQQILGQGPKLLIQFQNNGVVDDSQLPKDRFSAERLKGVDSTLKIQPAKLEDSAVYLCASSSGQGKYFGPGTRLTVT.

V usage is TRBV7-2 and J usage is TRBJ2-3; 9 nucleotides align to TRBD2. Looked up from germline, CDR1 is SGHTA and CDR2 is FQGNSA. The CDR3 is 17 amino acids. The V segment lost 1 base and the J segment 0 bases; nucleotides outside the gene matches: 5. The CDR3, as DNA: TGTGCCAGCAGCTTAGGGTGGGGGACTAGCAGCACAGATACGCAGTATTTT. Residues: CASSLGWGTSSTDTQYF.